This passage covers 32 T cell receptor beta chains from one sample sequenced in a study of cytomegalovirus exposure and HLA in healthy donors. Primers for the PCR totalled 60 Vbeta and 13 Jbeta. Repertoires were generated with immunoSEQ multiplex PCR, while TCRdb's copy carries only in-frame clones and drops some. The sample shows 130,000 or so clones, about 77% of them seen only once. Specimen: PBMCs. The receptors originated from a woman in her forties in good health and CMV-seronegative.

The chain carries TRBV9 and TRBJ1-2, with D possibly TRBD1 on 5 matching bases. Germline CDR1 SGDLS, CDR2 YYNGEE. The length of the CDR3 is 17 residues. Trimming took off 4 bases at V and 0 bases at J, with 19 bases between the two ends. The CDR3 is CASSPGAGTLPNYGYTF. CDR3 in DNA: TGTGCCAGCAGCCCCGGGGCCGGGACTCTCCCTAACTATGGCTACACCTTC. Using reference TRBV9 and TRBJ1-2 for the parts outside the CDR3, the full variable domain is DSGVTQTPKHLITATGQRVTLRCSPRSGDLSVYWYQQSLDQGLQFLIQYYNGEERAKGNILERFSAQQFPDLHSELNLSSLELGDSALYFCASSPGAGTLPNYGYTFGSGTRLTVV.

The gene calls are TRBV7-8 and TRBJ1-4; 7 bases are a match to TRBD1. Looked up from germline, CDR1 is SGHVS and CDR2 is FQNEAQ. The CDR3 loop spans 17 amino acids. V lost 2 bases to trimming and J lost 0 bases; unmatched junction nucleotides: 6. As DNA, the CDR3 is TGTGCCAGCAGCTTAAGGACAGGAGCTGCAACTAATGAAAAACTGTTTTTT. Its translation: CASSLRTGAATNEKLFF.

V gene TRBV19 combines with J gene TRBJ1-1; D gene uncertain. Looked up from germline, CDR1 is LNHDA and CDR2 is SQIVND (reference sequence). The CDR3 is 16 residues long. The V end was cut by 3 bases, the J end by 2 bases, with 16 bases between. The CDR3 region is CASSINTNRVNTEAFF. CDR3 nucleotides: TGTGCCAGTAGTATCAATACCAACAGAGTTAACACTGAAGCTTTCTTT.

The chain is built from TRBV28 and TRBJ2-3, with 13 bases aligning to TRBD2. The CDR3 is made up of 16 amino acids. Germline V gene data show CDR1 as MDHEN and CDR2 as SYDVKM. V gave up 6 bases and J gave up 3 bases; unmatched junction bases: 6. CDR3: CASSRLAGGITDTQYF. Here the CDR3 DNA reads TGTGCCAGCAGCAGACTAGCGGGGGGTATTACAGATACGCAGTATTTT. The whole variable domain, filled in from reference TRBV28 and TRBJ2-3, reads DVKVTQSSRYLVKRTGEKVFLECVQDMDHENMFWYRQDPGLGLRLIYFSYDVKMKEKGDIPEGYSVSREKKERFSLILESASTNQTSMYLCASSRLAGGITDTQYFGPGTRLTVL.

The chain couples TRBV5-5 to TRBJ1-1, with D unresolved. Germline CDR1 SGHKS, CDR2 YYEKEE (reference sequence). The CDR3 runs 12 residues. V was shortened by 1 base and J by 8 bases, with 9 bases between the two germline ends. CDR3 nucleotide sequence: TGTGCCAGCAGCTTGTCCAGCGTCGAAGCTTTCTTT. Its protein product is CASSLSSVEAFF.

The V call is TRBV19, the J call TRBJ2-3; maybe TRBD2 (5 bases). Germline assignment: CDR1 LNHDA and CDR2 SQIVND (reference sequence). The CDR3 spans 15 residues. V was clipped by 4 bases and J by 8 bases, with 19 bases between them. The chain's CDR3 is CASSKVEVSRGTQYF. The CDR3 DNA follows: TGTGCCAGTAGTAAGGTGGAGGTCTCGAGAGGTACGCAGTATTTT.

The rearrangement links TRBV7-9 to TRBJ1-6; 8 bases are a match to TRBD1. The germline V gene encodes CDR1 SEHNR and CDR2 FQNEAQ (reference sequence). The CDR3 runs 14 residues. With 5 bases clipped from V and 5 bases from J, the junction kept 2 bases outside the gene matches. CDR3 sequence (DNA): TGTGCCAGCAGCCTGGACAGGGATAATTCACCCCTCCACTTT. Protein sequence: CASSLDRDNSPLHF.

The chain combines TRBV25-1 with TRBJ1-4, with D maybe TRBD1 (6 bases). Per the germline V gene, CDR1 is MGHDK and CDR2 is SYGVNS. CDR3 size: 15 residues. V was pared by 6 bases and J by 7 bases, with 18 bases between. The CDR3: CASRHRVIGGEKLFF. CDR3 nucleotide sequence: TGTGCCAGCAGGCACAGGGTCATAGGGGGTGAAAAACTGTTTTTT.

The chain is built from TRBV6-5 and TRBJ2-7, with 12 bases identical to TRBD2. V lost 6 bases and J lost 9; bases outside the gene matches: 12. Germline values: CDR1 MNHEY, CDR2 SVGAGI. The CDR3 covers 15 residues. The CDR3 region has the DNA TGTGCCAGCAGCACCACTAGCGGGGGGCCTCCTAGGCAGTACTTC. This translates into CASSTTSGGPPRQYF.

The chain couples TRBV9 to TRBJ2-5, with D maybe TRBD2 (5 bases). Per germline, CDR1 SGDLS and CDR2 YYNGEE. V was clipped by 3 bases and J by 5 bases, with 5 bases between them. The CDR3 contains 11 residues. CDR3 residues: CASSGEETQYF. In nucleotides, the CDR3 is TGTGCCAGCAGCGGGGAGGAGACCCAGTACTTC.

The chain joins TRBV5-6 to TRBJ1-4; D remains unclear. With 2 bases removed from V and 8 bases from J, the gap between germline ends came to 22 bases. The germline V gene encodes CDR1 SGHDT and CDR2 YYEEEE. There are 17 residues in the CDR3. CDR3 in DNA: TGTGCCAGCAGCTTTCGGACGGCGATCGACACGGGGGAAAAACTGTTTTTT. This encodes CASSFRTAIDTGEKLFF.

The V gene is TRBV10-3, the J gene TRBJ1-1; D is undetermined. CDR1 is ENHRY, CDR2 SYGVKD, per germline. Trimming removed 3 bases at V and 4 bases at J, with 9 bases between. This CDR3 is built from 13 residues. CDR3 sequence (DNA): TGTGCCATCAGTGACGGTCCCGGCACTGAAGCTTTCTTT. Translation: CAISDGPGTEAFF.

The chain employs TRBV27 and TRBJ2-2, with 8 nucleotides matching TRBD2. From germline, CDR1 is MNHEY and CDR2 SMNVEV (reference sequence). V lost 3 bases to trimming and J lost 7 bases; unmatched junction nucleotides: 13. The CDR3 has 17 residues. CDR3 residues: CASSLGRGGGIGGELFF. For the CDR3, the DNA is TGTGCCAGCAGTTTGGGCCGGGGGGGCGGAATAGGCGGGGAGCTGTTTTTT.

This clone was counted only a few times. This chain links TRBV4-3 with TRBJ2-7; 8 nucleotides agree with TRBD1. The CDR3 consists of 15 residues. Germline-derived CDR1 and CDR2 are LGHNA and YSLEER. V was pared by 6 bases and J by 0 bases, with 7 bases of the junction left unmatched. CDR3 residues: CASSVQDRDSYEQYF. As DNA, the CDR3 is TGCGCCAGCAGTGTCCAGGACAGGGACTCCTACGAGCAGTACTTC.

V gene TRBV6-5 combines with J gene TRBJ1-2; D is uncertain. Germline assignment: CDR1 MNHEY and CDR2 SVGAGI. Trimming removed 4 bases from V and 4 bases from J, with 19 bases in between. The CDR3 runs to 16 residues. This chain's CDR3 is CASSLQGGYQSYGYTF. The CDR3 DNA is TGTGCCAGCAGTTTACAAGGAGGGTATCAGAGCTATGGCTACACCTTC.

This CDR3 reads CASSLIGTGSEQYF. The CDR3 bases are TGTGCCAGCAGTTTAATAGGGACAGGGTCCGAGCAGTACTTC. The chain is built from TRBV27 and TRBJ2-7; 9 bases agree with TRBD1. Looked up from germline, CDR1 is MNHEY and CDR2 is SMNVEV (reference sequence). This CDR3 is 14 amino acids long. V was clipped by 2 bases and J by 6 bases; unmatched bases: 5.

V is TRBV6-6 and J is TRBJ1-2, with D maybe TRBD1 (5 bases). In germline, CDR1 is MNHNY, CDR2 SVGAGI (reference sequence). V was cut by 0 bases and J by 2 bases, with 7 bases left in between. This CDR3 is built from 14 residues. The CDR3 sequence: CASSYSGGNYGYTF. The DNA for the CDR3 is TGTGCCAGCAGTTACTCGGGGGGAAACTATGGCTACACCTTC.

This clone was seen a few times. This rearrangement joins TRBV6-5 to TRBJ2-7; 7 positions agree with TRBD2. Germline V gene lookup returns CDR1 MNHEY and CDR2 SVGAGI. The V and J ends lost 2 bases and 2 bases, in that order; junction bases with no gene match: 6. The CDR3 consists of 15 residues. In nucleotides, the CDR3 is TGTGCCAGCAGTTACGGGGTAAGCGGGACCTACGAGCAGTACTTC. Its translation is CASSYGVSGTYEQYF.

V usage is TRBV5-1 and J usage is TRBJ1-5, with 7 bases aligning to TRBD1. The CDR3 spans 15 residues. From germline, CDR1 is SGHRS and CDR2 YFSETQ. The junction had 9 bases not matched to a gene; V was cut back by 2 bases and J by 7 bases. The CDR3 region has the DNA TGCGCCAGCAGCTTTGCACCAGGGGGAGAACAGCCCCAGCATTTT. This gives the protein CASSFAPGGEQPQHF.

CDR3 protein: CASSLALGSPYGYTF. DNA of the CDR3: TGTGCCAGCAGCTTAGCGCTAGGATCGCCCTATGGCTACACCTTC. The rearrangement links TRBV7-2 to TRBJ1-2; the D is unclear. This CDR3 has 15 amino acids. The germline gives CDR1 SGHTA, CDR2 FQGNSA. The ends were cut back, 0 bases at V and 4 bases at J, with 12 bases in the middle. The full variable domain, with the rest looked up from reference TRBV7-2 and TRBJ1-2, is GAGVSQSPSNKVTEKGKDVELRCDPISGHTALYWYRQSLGQGLEFLIYFQGNSAPDKSGLPSDRFSAERTGGSVSTLTIQRTQQEDSAVYLCASSLALGSPYGYTFGSGTRLTVV.

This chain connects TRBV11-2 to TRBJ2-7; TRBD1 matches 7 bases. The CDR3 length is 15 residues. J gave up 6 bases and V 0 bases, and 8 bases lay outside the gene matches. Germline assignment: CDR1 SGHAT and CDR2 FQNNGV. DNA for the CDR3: TGTGCCAGCAGCTTAGATCAGGTTGCAGGGGGCGAGCAGTACTTC. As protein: CASSLDQVAGGEQYF.

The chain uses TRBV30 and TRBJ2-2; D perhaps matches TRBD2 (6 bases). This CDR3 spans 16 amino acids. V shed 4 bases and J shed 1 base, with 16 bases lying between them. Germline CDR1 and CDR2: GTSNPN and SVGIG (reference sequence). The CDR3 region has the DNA TGTGCCTGGATTCCTCGCGGGACGTTGAACACCGGGGAGCTGTTTTTT. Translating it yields CAWIPRGTLNTGELFF.

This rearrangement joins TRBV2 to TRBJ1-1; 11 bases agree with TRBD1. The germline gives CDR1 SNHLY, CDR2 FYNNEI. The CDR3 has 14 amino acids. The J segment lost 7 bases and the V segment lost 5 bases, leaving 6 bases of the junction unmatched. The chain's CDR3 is CASSWTGGLNEAFF. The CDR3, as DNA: TGTGCCAGCAGTTGGACAGGGGGCTTGAATGAAGCTTTCTTT. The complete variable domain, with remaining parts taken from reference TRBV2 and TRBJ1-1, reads EPEVTQTPSHQVTQMGQEVILRCVPISNHLYFYWYRQILGQKVEFLVSFYNNEISEKSEIFDDQFSVERPDGSNFTLKIRSTKLEDSAMYFCASSWTGGLNEAFFGQGTRLTVV.

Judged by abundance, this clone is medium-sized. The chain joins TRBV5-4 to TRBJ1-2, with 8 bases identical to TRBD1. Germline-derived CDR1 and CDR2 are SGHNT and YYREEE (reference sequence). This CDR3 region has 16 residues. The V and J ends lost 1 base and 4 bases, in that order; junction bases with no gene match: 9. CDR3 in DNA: TGTGCCAGCAGCTTGCTCCAGGGGGCGAGGGGCTATGGCTACACCTTC. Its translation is CASSLLQGARGYGYTF. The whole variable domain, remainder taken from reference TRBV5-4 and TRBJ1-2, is ETGVTQSPTHLIKTRGQQVTLRCSSQSGHNTVSWYQQALGQGPQFIFQYYREEENGRGNFPPRFSGLQFPNYSSELNVNALELDDSALYLCASSLLQGARGYGYTFGSGTRLTVV.

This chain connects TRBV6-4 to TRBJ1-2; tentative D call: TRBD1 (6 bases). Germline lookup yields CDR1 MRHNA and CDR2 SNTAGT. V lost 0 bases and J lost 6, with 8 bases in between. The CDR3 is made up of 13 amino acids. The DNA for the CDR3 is TGTGCCAGCAGTGACTCTCCAGGGGATGGCTACACCTTC. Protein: CASSDSPGDGYTF.

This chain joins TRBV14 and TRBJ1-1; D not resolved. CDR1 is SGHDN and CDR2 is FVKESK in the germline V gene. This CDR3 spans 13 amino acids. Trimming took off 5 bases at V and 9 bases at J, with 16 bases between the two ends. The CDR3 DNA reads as TGTGCCAGCAGCGCCCGGCGAGGAGGGCAAGCTTTCTTT. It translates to CASSARRGGQAFF.

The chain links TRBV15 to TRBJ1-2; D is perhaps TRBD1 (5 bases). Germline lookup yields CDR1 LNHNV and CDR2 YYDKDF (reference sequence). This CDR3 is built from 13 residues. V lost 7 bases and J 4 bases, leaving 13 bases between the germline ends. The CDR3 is CATNQGGIYGYTF. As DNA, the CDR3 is TGTGCCACCAACCAGGGTGGGATCTATGGCTACACCTTC. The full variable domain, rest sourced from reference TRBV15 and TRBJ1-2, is DAMVIQNPRYQVTQFGKPVTLSCSQTLNHNVMYWYQQKSSQAPKLLFHYYDKDFNNEADTPDNFQSRRPNTSFCFLDIRSPGLGDTAMYLCATNQGGIYGYTFGSGTRLTVV.

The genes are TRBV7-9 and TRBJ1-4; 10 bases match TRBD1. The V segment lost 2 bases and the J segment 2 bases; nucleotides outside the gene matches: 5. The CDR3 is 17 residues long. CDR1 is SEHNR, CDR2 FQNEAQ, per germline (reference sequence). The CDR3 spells CASSLWGQGLTNEKLFF. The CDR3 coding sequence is TGTGCCAGCAGCTTATGGGGACAGGGGTTGACTAATGAAAAACTGTTTTTT.

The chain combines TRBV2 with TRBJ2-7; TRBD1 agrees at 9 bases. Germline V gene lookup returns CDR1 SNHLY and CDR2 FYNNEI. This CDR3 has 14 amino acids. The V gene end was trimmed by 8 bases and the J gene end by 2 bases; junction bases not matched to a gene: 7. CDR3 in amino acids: CASGGQGGPYEQYF. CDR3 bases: TGTGCCAGCGGGGGACAGGGCGGTCCCTACGAGCAGTACTTC. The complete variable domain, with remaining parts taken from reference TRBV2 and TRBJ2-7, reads EPEVTQTPSHQVTQMGQEVILRCVPISNHLYFYWYRQILGQKVEFLVSFYNNEISEKSEIFDDQFSVERPDGSNFTLKIRSTKLEDSAMYFCASGGQGGPYEQYFGPGTRLTVT.

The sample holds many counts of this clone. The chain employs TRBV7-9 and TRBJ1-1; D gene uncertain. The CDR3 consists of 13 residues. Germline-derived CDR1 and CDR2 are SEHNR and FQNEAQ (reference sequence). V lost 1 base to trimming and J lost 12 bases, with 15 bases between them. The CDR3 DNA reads TGTGCCAGCAGCTTAGGGGCAAGCCAGGTAACTTTCTTT. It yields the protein CASSLGASQVTFF.

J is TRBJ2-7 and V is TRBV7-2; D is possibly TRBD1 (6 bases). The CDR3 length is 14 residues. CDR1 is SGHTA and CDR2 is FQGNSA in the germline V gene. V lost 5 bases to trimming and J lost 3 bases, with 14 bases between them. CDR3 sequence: CASSVRGEIYEQYF. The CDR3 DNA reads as TGTGCCAGCAGCGTCAGGGGCGAGATCTACGAGCAGTACTTC. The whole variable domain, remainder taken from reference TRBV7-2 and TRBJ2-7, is GAGVSQSPSNKVTEKGKDVELRCDPISGHTALYWYRQSLGQGLEFLIYFQGNSAPDKSGLPSDRFSAERTGGSVSTLTIQRTQQEDSAVYLCASSVRGEIYEQYFGPGTRLTVT.

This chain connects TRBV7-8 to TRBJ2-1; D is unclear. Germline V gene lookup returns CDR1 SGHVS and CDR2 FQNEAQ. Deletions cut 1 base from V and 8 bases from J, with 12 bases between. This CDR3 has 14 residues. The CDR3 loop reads CASSLDSKDYEQFF. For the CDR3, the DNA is TGTGCCAGCAGCTTAGACAGTAAGGATTATGAGCAGTTCTTC.